This T cell receptor beta chain was profiled in a study of post-analysis software for immune sequencing data (dated by TCRdb to between 2015 and 2017). Concerning the study at large: Disease courses on record covered relapsing-remitting, secondary progressive and progressive-relapsing multiple sclerosis, though some patients had no subtype annotation. A subset of samples was prepared in parallel using single-end sample barcoding, then pooled and co-amplified after Illumina adapter ligation. The patient repertoires were set against eleven to twelve previously published healthy control repertoires from donors whose ages ranged from 6 to 25 years.

This clonotype was seen ten or more times. Its antigen is unknown. No much larger clone is present one base from it, and per-base qualities are unavailable. Library preparation was by PCR. TCRdb lists the instrument as Illumina HiSeq 2500. To reduce PCR and sequencing biases, unique molecular identifiers were built into the TCR beta cDNA libraries. Approximately 500,000 cDNA molecules were obtained for every 1 to 10 million input T cells, so each molecule roughly corresponded to one T cell. The same protocol used for the earlier healthy control dataset was applied to prepare and sequence the patient libraries. Within a given batch, samples were prepared together, multiplexed and sequenced on the same HiSeq lane. For the original study's pipeline: MIGEC handled the raw barcoded reads, throwing out single-read molecular identifier groups before consensus assembly and CDR3 extraction. VDJtools was used for post-analysis of the clonotype tables, with diversity normalized by down-sampling every dataset to the smallest sample size. Repertoire overlap clustering matched CDR3 amino acid but not nucleotide sequences to correct batch-related cross-sample contamination. TCRdb redid the processing of the public reads, applying fastp at Q25 and MiXCR, and retained in-frame beta chains. A single entry per CDR3 protein holds the most common genes and DNA from its merged rows. For this entry, the V and J calls and clone size follow TCRdb and not the study's own pipeline. The sample table holds approximately 730,000 distinct CDR3 sequences, of which 30% were seen once. Around 0.55% of the sample is in the top ten clones.

The germline V gene provides CDR1 SGHRS and CDR2 YFSETQ. A distance of 16 bases separates the germline ends of V and J, which lose 3 bases and 0 bases respectively. Its CDR3 holds 18 amino acids, cysteine through phenylalanine. The read is trimmed to its CDR3 DNA, 54 bases read in frame from base 1. Summary of the overall study and its limitations: Significantly lower normalized Chao1 diversity was found in multiple sclerosis patients than in controls, suggesting substantial peripheral T-cell clonal expansion. Direct clustering with F measure revealed strong co-clustering of samples prepared in the same batch, which led to a batch-effect correction. Roughly 5 TRBV segments, including TRBV5-6, TRBV5-1 and TRBV20-1, were significantly more frequent in patients than controls. The control group was slightly older than the multiple sclerosis patient group.

To demonstrate the VDJtools post-analysis software, the study profiled TCR beta repertoires from the peripheral blood of 13 young patients with multiple sclerosis. Multiple sclerosis patients were children and adolescents aged about 6 to 16 years. The clonotype comes from a girl aged 5-17 years with multiple sclerosis. This chain is built from TRBV5-1 and TRBJ2-6; TRBD1 could be the D gene, as 6 bases match. Sequenced material: blood. CDR3 loop: CASSSLGGRISGANVLTF. Read as DNA, the sequence is TGCGCCAGCAGCTCGCTAGGGGGACGGATCTCTGGGGCCAACGTCCTGACTTTC.